This T cell receptor (beta chain) was observed in a study of T cells in Graves' hyperthyroidism and ophthalmopathy. Study-wide results and limits: Expanded thyroid clonotypes (above 0.001) were mostly also found in blood. Stable hyperthyroidism was separated from ophthalmopathy by a model based on 13 V-J features.

Of note for this clonotype: Antigen unknown.

TCR beta CDR3 region amplification was performed from RNA transcripts. The primer set for the first-round RT-PCR of the TCR CDR3 was HTBI. TCRdb called the multiplex PCR reads again in MiXCR, with one record for every CDR3 protein. The table lists approximately 600,000 distinct CDR3 sequences, roughly 15% of them singletons, with around 4.1% in the top ten. Subjects with ophthalmopathy showed a Clinical Activity Score no lower than 3, a NOSPECS grade no lower than 4, and a duration shorter than 3 months. Patients were excluded because of uncontrolled infection, other autoimmune disease, pregnancy or lactation. Source material: blood. This sequence originates from a woman in her 40s with Graves' ophthalmopathy.

The CDR3 protein is CASSSTGQGWETQYF. The CDR3 DNA reads TGTGCCAGCAGTTCGACAGGACAGGGATGGGAGACCCAGTACTTC. The V gene is TRBV28, the J gene TRBJ2-5; 8 bases line up with TRBD1. J lost 5 bases, V lost 4 bases, and 9 bases had no gene match. This CDR3 spans 15 amino acids. CDR1 MDHEN and CDR2 SYDVKM come from the germline V gene.